A single TCR beta chain is shown here with its context. The antigen is undetermined. There are 14 residues in the CDR3. The germline V gene encodes CDR1 SGHTA and CDR2 FQGTGA. The J segment lost 3 bases and the V segment lost 5 bases, leaving 5 bases of the junction unmatched. A J-beta primer mix and a sample-barcoded 5' primer were used in a second PCR of about 6 to 12 cycles. TCRdb used MiXCR to reprocess the 5' RACE reads, holding one entry per CDR3 protein. The sample includes around 1,000,000 distinct CDR3 sequences, approximately 25% seen only once; the top ten take less than 0.85%. The sample comes from a study of blood T cells in healthy people across ages. Study-wide context: Per two T cells, about one barcoded beta molecule was captured through template switching. Study findings and constraints: Older individuals had lower TCR beta diversity per million T cells (the decline was roughly linear).

In terms of origin and age, donors were healthy Caucasian individuals from Russia aged about 6 to 90. These data were also filed under a second study, of T cells of mothers and their children.

This TCR came from a girl under 10 years old in good health. Sequencing input: blood. The J gene is TRBJ2-7, the V gene TRBV7-3; 9 nucleotides match TRBD2. This CDR3 is CASSTAGGNYEQYF. Written as DNA, the CDR3 is TGTGCCAGCAGCACAGCGGGAGGTAACTACGAGCAGTACTTC.